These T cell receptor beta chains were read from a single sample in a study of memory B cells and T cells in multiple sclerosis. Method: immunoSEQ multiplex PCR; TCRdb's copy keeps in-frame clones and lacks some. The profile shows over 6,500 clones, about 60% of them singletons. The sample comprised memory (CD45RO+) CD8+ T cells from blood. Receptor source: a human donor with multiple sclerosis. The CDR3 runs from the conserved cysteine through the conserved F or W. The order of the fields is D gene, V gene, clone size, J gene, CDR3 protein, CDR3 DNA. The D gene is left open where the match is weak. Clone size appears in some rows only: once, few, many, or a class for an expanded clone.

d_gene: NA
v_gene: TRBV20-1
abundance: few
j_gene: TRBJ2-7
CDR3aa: CSARGDYEQYF
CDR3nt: TGCAGTGCTAGGGGGGACTACGAGCAGTACTTC

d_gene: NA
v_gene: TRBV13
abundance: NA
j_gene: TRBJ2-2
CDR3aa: CASSLGQVTGELFF
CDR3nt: TGTGCCAGCAGCTTAGGGCAGGTCACCGGGGAGCTGTTTTTT

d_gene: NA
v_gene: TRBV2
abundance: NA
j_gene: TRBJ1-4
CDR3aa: CASSEEPGELFF
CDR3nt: TGTGCCAGCAGCGAAGAGCCGGGAGAACTGTTTTTT

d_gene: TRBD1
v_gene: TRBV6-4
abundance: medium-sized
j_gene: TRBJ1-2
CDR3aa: CASSETGTGIGGYTF
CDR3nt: TGTGCCAGCAGTGAAACCGGGACAGGGATTGGAGGCTACACCTTC

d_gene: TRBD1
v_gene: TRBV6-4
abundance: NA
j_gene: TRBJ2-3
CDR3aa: CASSDSTGGIDTQYF
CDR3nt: TGTGCCAGCAGTGACTCGACAGGGGGGATAGATACGCAGTATTTT

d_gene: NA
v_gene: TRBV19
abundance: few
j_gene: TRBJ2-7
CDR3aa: CASSMGGSNYEQYF
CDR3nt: TGTGCCAGTAGTATGGGGGGTTCAAACTACGAGCAGTACTTC

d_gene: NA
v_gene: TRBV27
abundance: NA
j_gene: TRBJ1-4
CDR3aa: CASSLSGGEKLFF
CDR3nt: TGTGCCAGCAGTTTATCAGGGGGAGAAAAACTGTTTTTT

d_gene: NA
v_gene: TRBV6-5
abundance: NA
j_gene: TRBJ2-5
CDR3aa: CASSLTGNQETQYF
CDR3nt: TGTGCCAGCAGTTTGACAGGCAACCAAGAGACCCAGTACTTC

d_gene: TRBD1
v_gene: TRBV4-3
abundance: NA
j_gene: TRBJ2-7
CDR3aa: CASSQGTGYTAYEQYF
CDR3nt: TGCGCCAGCAGCCAAGGGACAGGCTATACCGCCTACGAGCAGTACTTC

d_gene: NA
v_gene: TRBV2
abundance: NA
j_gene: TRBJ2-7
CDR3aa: CASSEEPSSYEQYF
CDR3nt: TGTGCCAGCAGCGAAGAACCAAGCTCCTACGAGCAGTACTTC

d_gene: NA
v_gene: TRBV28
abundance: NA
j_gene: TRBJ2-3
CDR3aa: CASSNRDSGTDTQYF
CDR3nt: TGTGCCAGCAGTAACCGGGACAGCGGGACAGATACGCAGTATTTT

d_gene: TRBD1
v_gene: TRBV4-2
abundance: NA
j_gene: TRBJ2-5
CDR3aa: CASSPGQESETQYF
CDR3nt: TGTGCCAGCAGCCCCGGACAGGAGTCCGAGACCCAGTACTTC

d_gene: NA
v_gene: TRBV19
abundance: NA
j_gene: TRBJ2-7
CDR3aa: CASSIGAINYEQYF
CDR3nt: TGTGCCAGTAGTATAGGGGCCATCAACTACGAGCAGTACTTC

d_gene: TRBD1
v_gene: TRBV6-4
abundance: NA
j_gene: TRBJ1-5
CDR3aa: CASGRTGHCNQPQHF
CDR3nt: TGTGCCAGCGGGAGGACAGGGCATTGCAATCAGCCCCAGCATTTT

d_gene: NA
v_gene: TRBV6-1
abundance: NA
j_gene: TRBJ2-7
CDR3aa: CASSYGGEQYF
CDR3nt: TGTGCCAGCAGTTACGGCGGGGAGCAGTACTTC

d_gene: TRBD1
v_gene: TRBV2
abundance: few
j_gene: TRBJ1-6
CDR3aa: CASSPSGQGPSSPLHF
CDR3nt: TGTGCCAGCAGTCCCTCAGGACAGGGCCCTAGTTCACCCCTCCACTTT

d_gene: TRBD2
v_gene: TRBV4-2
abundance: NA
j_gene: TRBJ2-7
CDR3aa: CASSQPPGLAGREQYF
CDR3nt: TGTGCCAGCAGCCAACCTCCGGGACTAGCGGGTCGCGAGCAGTACTTC

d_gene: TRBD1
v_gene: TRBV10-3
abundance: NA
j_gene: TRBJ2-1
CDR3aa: CAISEGDSSYNEQFF
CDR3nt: TGTGCCATCAGTGAGGGGGACAGCTCCTACAATGAGCAGTTCTTC

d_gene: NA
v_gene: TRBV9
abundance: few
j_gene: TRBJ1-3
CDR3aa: CASSVAGDSRNTIYF
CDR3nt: TGTGCCAGCAGCGTTGCGGGAGACAGCCGAAACACCATATATTTT

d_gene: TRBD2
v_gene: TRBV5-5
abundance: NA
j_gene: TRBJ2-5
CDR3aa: CASSSGLAGARQETQYF
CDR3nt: TGTGCCAGCAGCTCGGGACTAGCGGGGGCCCGGCAAGAGACCCAGTACTTC

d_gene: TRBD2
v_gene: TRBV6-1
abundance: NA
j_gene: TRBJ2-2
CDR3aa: CASSWAGGGTGELFF
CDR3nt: TGTGCCAGCAGTTGGGCGGGAGGGGGCACCGGGGAGCTGTTTTTT

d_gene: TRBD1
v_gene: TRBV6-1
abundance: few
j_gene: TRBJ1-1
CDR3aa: CASKGQEFTEAFF
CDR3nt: TGTGCCAGCAAGGGACAGGAGTTCACTGAAGCTTTCTTT

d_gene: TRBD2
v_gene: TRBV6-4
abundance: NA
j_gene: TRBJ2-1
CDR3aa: CASSGLAGAYNEQFF
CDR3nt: TGTGCCAGCAGTGGACTAGCGGGGGCCTACAATGAGCAGTTCTTC

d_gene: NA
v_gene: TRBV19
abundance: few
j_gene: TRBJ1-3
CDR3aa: CASAAGVGSGNTIYF
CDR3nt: TGTGCCAGTGCCGCCGGGGTCGGGTCTGGAAACACCATATATTTT

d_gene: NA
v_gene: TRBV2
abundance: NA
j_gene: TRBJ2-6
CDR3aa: CASSALGPGTESGANVLTF
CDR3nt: TGTGCCAGCAGTGCCCTGGGACCCGGGACTGAATCTGGGGCCAACGTCCTGACTTTC

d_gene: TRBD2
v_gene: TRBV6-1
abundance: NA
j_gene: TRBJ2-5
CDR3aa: CASRGTSGWQYF
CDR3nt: TGTGCCAGCAGGGGGACTAGCGGATGGCAGTACTTC

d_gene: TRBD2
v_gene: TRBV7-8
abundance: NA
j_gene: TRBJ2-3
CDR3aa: CASNGRGLAGVLASDTQYF
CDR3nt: TGTGCCAGCAATGGGAGGGGACTAGCGGGAGTTCTGGCATCAGATACGCAGTATTTT

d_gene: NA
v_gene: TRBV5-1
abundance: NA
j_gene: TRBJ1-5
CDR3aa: CASSSLPGEGQPQHF
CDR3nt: TGCGCCAGCAGCTCCCTGCCAGGGGAGGGCCAGCCCCAGCATTTT

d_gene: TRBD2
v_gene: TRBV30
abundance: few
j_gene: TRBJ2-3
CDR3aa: CAWSGLAGADTQYF
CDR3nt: TGTGCCTGGAGTGGACTAGCGGGAGCAGATACGCAGTATTTT

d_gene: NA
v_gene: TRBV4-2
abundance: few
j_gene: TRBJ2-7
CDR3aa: CASSLAGAPLNEQYF
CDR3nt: TGTGCCAGCAGCTTGGCTGGGGCCCCTCTAAACGAGCAGTACTTC

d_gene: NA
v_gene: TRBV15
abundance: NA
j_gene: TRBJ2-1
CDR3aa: CATSRTENYNEQFF
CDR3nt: TGTGCCACCAGCAGGACAGAGAACTACAATGAGCAGTTCTTC

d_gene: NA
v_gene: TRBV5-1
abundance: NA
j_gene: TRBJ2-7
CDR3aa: CASSPNGGSYEQYF
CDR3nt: TGCGCCAGCAGCCCCAACGGCGGTTCCTACGAGCAGTACTTC

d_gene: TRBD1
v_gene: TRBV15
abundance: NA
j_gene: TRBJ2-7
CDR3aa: CATSSGQGPSYEQYF
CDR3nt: TGTGCCACCAGCAGCGGACAGGGACCATCCTACGAGCAGTACTTC

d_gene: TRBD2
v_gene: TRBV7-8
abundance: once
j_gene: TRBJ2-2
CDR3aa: CASSPERTSGRAGELFF
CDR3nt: TGTGCCAGCAGCCCGGAACGGACTAGCGGGAGGGCCGGGGAGCTGTTTTTT

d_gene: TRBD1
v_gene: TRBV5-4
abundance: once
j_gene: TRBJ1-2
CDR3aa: CASSLGGTGGNYGYTF
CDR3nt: TGTGCCAGCAGCTTGGGGGGGACAGGGGGAAACTATGGCTACACCTTC

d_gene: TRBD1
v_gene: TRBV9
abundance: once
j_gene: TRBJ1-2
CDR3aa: CASSGTGTGGINYGYTF
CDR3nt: TGTGCCAGCAGCGGTACCGGGACAGGGGGAATTAACTATGGCTACACCTTC

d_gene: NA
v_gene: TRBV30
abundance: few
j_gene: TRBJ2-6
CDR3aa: CAWSVPAGNGGHVLTF
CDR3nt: TGTGCCTGGAGTGTGCCGGCAGGGAATGGGGGCCACGTCCTGACTTTC

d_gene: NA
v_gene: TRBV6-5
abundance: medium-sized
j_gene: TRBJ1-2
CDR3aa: CASSSGTNAYGYTF
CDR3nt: TGTGCCAGCAGCTCTGGGACAAACGCTTATGGCTACACCTTC

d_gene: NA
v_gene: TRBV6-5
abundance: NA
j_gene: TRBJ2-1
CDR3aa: CASSTTGEQFF
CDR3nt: TGTGCCAGCAGTACCACGGGTGAGCAGTTCTTC

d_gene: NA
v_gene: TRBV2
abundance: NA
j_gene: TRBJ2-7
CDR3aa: CASSAPSSYEQYF
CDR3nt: TGTGCCAGCAGTGCCCCGAGCTCCTACGAGCAGTACTTC

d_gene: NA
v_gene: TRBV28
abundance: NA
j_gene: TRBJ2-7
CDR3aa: CASNQGAYEQYF
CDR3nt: TGTGCCAGCAACCAAGGGGCCTACGAGCAGTACTTC

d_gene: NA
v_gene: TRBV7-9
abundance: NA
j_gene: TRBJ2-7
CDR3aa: CASNSDRNPYEQYF
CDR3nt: TGTGCCAGCAACTCTGACAGAAACCCTTACGAGCAGTACTTC

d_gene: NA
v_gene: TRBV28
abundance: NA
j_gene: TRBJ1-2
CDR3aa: CASSFLGEGYGYTF
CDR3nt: TGTGCCAGCAGTTTCTTAGGGGAGGGGTATGGCTACACCTTC

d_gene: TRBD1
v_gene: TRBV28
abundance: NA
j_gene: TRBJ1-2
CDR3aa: CASSFGQGISGYTF
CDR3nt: TGTGCCAGCAGTTTCGGACAGGGAATCTCCGGCTACACCTTC

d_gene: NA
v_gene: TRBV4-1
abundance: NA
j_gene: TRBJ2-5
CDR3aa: CASSLGVGETQYF
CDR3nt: TGCGCCAGCAGCCTAGGGGTAGGAGAGACCCAGTACTTC

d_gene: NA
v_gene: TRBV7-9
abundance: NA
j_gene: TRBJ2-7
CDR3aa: CASSPEAGAYEQYF
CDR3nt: TGTGCCAGCAGCCCGGAGGCAGGGGCCTACGAGCAGTACTTC

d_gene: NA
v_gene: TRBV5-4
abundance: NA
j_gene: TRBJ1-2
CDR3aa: CASSVQQGRYGYTF
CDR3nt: TGTGCCAGCAGCGTCCAACAGGGTCGCTATGGCTACACCTTC

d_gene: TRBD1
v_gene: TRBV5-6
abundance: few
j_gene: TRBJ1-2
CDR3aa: CASSLDGTGGGGYTF
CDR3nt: TGTGCCAGCAGCTTGGACGGGACAGGGGGCGGAGGCTACACCTTC

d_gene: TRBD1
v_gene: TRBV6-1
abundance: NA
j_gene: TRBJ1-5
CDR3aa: CASSPWTGSNQPQHF
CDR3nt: TGTGCCAGCAGCCCTTGGACAGGTAGCAATCAGCCCCAGCATTTT

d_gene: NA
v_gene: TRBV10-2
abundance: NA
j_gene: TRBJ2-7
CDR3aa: CASTQAATYYEQYF
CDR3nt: TGCGCCAGCACACAGGCCGCCACTTACTACGAGCAGTACTTC

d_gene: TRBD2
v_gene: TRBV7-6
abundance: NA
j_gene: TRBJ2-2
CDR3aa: CASSYGSGGSGELFF
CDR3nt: TGTGCCAGCAGTTATGGGAGCGGGGGTTCCGGGGAGCTGTTTTTT

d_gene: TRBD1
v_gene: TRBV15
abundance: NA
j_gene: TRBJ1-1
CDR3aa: CATRTGEYRNTEAFF
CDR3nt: TGTGCCACCAGGACAGGGGAATATCGGAACACTGAAGCTTTCTTT